This entry concerns a single T cell receptor (beta chain). Its antigen remains unknown. This clone may be a read error of a much larger clone one base away. TCR beta CDR3 sequences were amplified from RNA transcripts. The HTBI set primed first-round TCR CDR3 RT-PCR. TCRdb passed the multiplex PCR reads through MiXCR, listing each CDR3 protein once. The sample has about 590,000 distinct CDR3 sequences; roughly 14% are singletons. The data originate from a study of T cells in Graves' hyperthyroidism and ophthalmopathy. General observations from the study: Blood also showed most of the thyroid clonotypes that were expanded above 0.001. For ophthalmopathy, model prediction preceded onset by a median approximately 6 months.

Patients were aged 18 to 65, had disease duration under 2 months, and had newly diagnosed hyperthyroidism. The study left out patients who had uncontrolled infection, other autoimmune disease, pregnancy or lactation. The CDR3 has 14 amino acids. Germline CDR1 SNHLY, CDR2 FYNNEI. The receptor comes from a woman in her thirties with Graves' hyperthyroidism. Material for sequencing was blood. The chain joins TRBV2 to TRBJ1-1; a possible D gene is TRBD1 (5 bases). CDR3 loop: CAGSEALQQGQAFF. CDR3 bases: TGTGCCGGCAGTGAAGCGCTTCAGCAGGGACAAGCTTTCTTT.